Shown below are 23 T cell receptor beta chains from a single sample sequenced in a study of vaccination and CD4 T cells after COVID-19. At the Johns Hopkins FTIC core, DNA taken from cultured CD4+ T cells was sequenced by way of the Oncomine TCR Beta short-read assay. It was from cultured CD4+ T cells that genomic DNA was extracted. MiXCR, applied by TCRdb to the PCR reads, yields one record per CDR3 protein. The sample has roughly 9,100 distinct CDR3 sequences, approximately 44% seen once. These receptors have no known antigen. Noted treatment: roughly 11-day PBMC culture with coronavirus spike peptide pools or control peptides (ViraFEST assay). Samples of CD4+ T cells were obtained from the unexposed donor before the COVID-19 pandemic (2011-2018). Sequencing was done on a sample of CD4+ T cells from blood, cultured in vitro. The receptor source for this set is a human donor in good health.

The chain employs TRBV6-2 or TRBV6-3 and TRBJ2-5; D is ambiguous. Trimming removed 5 bases from V and 5 bases from J, with 6 bases in between. There are 11 residues in the CDR3. Germline V gene sequence: CDR1 MNHEY, CDR2 SVGEGT. The CDR3 protein is CASSQEETQYF. Here the CDR3 DNA reads TGTGCCAGCAGTCAGGAGGAGACCCAGTACTTC.

This clonotype was seen only a few times. The chain employs TRBV7-3 and TRBJ1-2; 7 nucleotides line up with TRBD1. The CDR3 consists of 15 residues. CDR1 and CDR2 (germline): SGHTA, FQGTGA. The J segment lost 4 bases and the V segment lost 2 bases, leaving 7 bases of the junction unmatched. CDR3 nucleotide sequence: TGTGCCAGCAGCTTACCTGGGACAGTCCTCTATGGCTACACCTTC. Amino acid sequence: CASSLPGTVLYGYTF.

V and J are TRBV11-2 and TRBJ2-1; D ambiguous. This CDR3 is built from 13 residues. From germline, CDR1 is SGHAT and CDR2 FQNNGV. V shed 5 bases and J shed 9 bases, with 14 bases lying between them. The CDR3 DNA reads TGTGCCAGCAGCCGTACTACCGGCATTGAGCAGTTCTTC. Its protein is CASSRTTGIEQFF.

The table lists this clonotype with a few counts. CDR3 in amino acids: CATSRAHGGGRNEQYF. DNA of the CDR3: TGTGCCACCAGCAGAGCCCACGGGGGCGGGAGAAACGAGCAGTACTTC. The rearrangement joins TRBV15 to TRBJ2-7; tentative D call: TRBD2 (7 bases). The ends were cut back, 1 base at V and 5 bases at J, with 18 bases in the middle. The CDR3 spans 16 residues. Germline V gene data show CDR1 as LNHNV and CDR2 as YYDKDF (reference sequence).

The rearrangement uses TRBV7-2 and TRBJ1-2; D unresolved. Trimming took off 5 bases at V and 6 bases at J, with 13 bases between the two ends. The CDR3 is 13 residues long. CDR1 and CDR2 from the germline V gene are SGHTA and FQGNSA. In nucleotides, the CDR3 is TGTGCCAGCAGCCCGTCTGAGGACCATGGCTACACCTTC. This encodes CASSPSEDHGYTF.

This chain joins TRBV2 and TRBJ2-5; no clear D. The V gene lost 4 bases and the J gene lost 5 bases, with 14 bases spanning the gap. CDR3 length: 14 amino acids. Germline CDR1 and CDR2: SNHLY and FYNNEI. CDR3 bases: TGTGCCAGCAGTGGTTTTGGGGTCGGCGAGACCCAGTACTTC. It is translated as CASSGFGVGETQYF.

The rearrangement joins TRBV10-3 to TRBJ1-6; 8 bases agree with TRBD1. Losses at the gene ends were 9 bases for V and 5 bases for J; bases not matched to a gene: 3. The CDR3 has 13 residues. The germline gives CDR1 ENHRY, CDR2 SYGVKD. CDR3 region: CAIQGVDNSPLHF. The CDR3, as DNA: TGTGCCATACAGGGGGTAGATAATTCACCCCTCCACTTT.

This chain joins TRBV7-2 and TRBJ1-1; D unresolved. CDR1 is SGHTA, CDR2 FQGNSA, per germline. Between the trimmed V and J ends, which lost 4 bases and 4 bases, there was a span of 10 bases. This CDR3 spans 13 amino acids. The CDR3 here is CASSWSGSTEAFF. CDR3 sequence (DNA): TGTGCCAGCAGCTGGTCGGGGAGCACTGAAGCTTTCTTT.

This rearrangement joins TRBV28 to TRBJ1-6; D gene uncertain. Trimming took off 3 bases at V and 10 bases at J, with 13 bases between the two ends. CDR1 MDHEN and CDR2 SYDVKM come from the germline V gene. The CDR3 runs 14 residues. CDR3: CASSLIGFGSPLHF. In DNA, the CDR3 is TGTGCCAGCAGTTTGATAGGGTTTGGGTCACCCCTCCACTTT.

This clonotype was seen more than once but under ten times. This chain uses TRBV6-5 with TRBJ2-7; TRBD1 might be the D (6 bases). Trimming took 0 bases from V and 7 from J, leaving 13 bases between them. Germline assignment: CDR1 MNHEY and CDR2 SVGAGI. The CDR3 has 14 residues. The CDR3 coding sequence is TGTGCCAGCAGTTACTCTAACAGGGTTCGGGAGCAGTACTTC. It encodes CASSYSNRVREQYF.

This clonotype was picked up a small number of times. The rearrangement uses TRBV20-1 and TRBJ2-3; TRBD2 matches at 7 bases. Germline V lookup: CDR1 DFQATT, CDR2 SNEGSKA (reference sequence). Trimming took 5 bases from V and 3 from J; bases not matched to a gene: 11. The CDR3 runs to 15 residues. CDR3 sequence: CSAQPHKRDTDTQYF. CDR3 nucleotides: TGCAGTGCTCAGCCTCACAAGCGGGATACAGATACGCAGTATTTT.

The table lists this clonotype with a few counts. The genes are TRBV20-1 and TRBJ2-1; 8 positions agree with TRBD2. V lost 3 bases to trimming and J lost 9 bases; unmatched junction nucleotides: 13. The CDR3 is 15 amino acids. Per germline, CDR1 DFQATT and CDR2 SNEGSKA (reference sequence). The CDR3: CSASLPRSGSFEQFF. The CDR3 coding sequence is TGCAGTGCTAGTCTCCCCCGCAGCGGGAGTTTTGAGCAGTTCTTC.

The chain employs TRBV6-2 or TRBV6-3 and TRBJ2-2, with TRBD1 as a possible D gene (5 bases). The CDR3 has 14 residues. The germline V and J ends were trimmed by 7 bases and 3 bases, with 12 bases remaining between them. Germline V gene lookup returns CDR1 MNHEY and CDR2 SVGEGT. For the CDR3, the DNA is TGTGCCAGCACCAAAGCCAGGGACACCGGGGAGCTGTTTTTT. This codes for CASTKARDTGELFF.

The J gene is TRBJ2-7, the V gene TRBV28; maybe TRBD2 (6 bases). The CDR3 length is 15 residues. The germline V and J ends were trimmed by 1 base and 5 bases, with 15 bases remaining between them. Germline-derived CDR1 and CDR2 are MDHEN and SYDVKM. CDR3 amino acids: CASSLSSRESNEQYF. CDR3 in DNA: TGTGCCAGCAGTTTATCTAGTCGGGAGTCAAACGAGCAGTACTTC. The whole variable domain, remainder taken from reference TRBV28 and TRBJ2-7, is DVKVTQSSRYLVKRTGEKVFLECVQDMDHENMFWYRQDPGLGLRLIYFSYDVKMKEKGDIPEGYSVSREKKERFSLILESASTNQTSMYLCASSLSSRESNEQYFGPGTRLTVT.

This chain uses TRBV10-2 with TRBJ2-3; 9 bases agree with TRBD2. CDR1 and CDR2 (germline): WSHSY, SAAADI. V dropped 4 bases and J dropped 3; count of bases not matched to a gene: 11. The CDR3 has 17 amino acids. CDR3 nucleotide sequence: TGCGCCAGCAGTGCGCTAGCGGGACGCCCCGGGACAGATACGCAGTATTTT. Protein sequence: CASSALAGRPGTDTQYF.

The V call is TRBV20-1, the J call TRBJ1-1; 9 bases line up with TRBD1. Per the germline V gene, CDR1 is DFQATT and CDR2 is SNEGSKA (reference sequence). The CDR3 sequence is 12 residues long. Written as DNA, the CDR3 is TGCAGAGCAGACAGGGGGGACACTGAAGCTTTCTTT. Translated, it gives CRADRGDTEAFF.

Only one count was recorded for this clonotype. The chain combines TRBV7-9 with TRBJ2-7; D remains ambiguous. Germline V gene lookup returns CDR1 SEHNR and CDR2 FQNEAQ (reference sequence). The ends were cut back, 2 bases at V and 9 bases at J, with 14 bases in the middle. The CDR3 has 13 amino acids. This chain's CDR3 is CASSLPGIPRQYF. DNA of the CDR3: TGTGCCAGCAGCTTACCTGGGATCCCTCGGCAGTACTTC.

This clonotype was observed a few times. The chain joins TRBV27 to TRBJ1-6; no clear D. This CDR3 region has 15 residues. V was pared by 7 bases and J by 4 bases, with 14 bases between. Germline CDR1 MNHEY, CDR2 SMNVEV (reference sequence). CDR3 bases: TGTGCCAGCATAGAAGGGCGGGGATATAATTCACCCCTCCACTTT. This encodes CASIEGRGYNSPLHF.

This sequence joins TRBV7-8 and TRBJ2-7; D is perhaps TRBD1 (6 bases). V dropped 1 base and J dropped 6 bases, with 16 bases sitting between them. The CDR3 extends over 15 amino acids. Per the germline V gene, CDR1 is SGHVS and CDR2 is FQNEAQ. CDR3 coding DNA: TGTGCCAGCAGCTTAGACCGCGGGCGAGGGGGCGAGCAGTACTTC. Protein sequence: CASSLDRGRGGEQYF.

In its sample, this clonotype was seen a few times. The CDR3 DNA is TGCAGTGCTAGAATTCCCGGAGGTTCCCAGCCCCAGCATTTT. Translation gives CSARIPGGSQPQHF. The chain couples TRBV20-1 to TRBJ1-5; no clear D. Germline assignment: CDR1 DFQATT and CDR2 SNEGSKA (reference sequence). The CDR3 runs 14 residues. V was clipped by 2 bases and J by 7 bases, with 15 bases between them.

V usage is TRBV29-1 and J usage is TRBJ1-2, with TRBD1 matching 7 bases. The V and J ends lost 4 bases and 4 bases, in that order; junction bases with no gene match: 3. The CDR3 contains 12 residues. From germline, CDR1 is SQVTM and CDR2 ANQGSEA. CDR3 sequence (DNA): TGCAGCGTTGGACAGGGATCCTATGGCTACACCTTC. This sequence encodes CSVGQGSYGYTF.

The chain carries TRBV5-3 and TRBJ2-7; possibly TRBD1 for D (6 bases). TRBV5-3 is an ORF for which the function is uncertain. The V gene lost 8 bases and the J gene lost 3 bases, with 21 bases spanning the gap. The CDR3 extends over 15 amino acids. The CDR3 region has the DNA TGTGCCAGCAGTCGGGCATCTGGACAGAGCTACGAGCAGTACTTC. It yields the protein CASSRASGQSYEQYF.

The V gene is TRBV19, the J gene TRBJ1-5, with 8 bases that match TRBD1. Per germline, CDR1 LNHDA and CDR2 SQIVND (reference sequence). V lost 6 bases and J lost 4; bases outside the gene matches: 5. This CDR3 is built from 14 residues. The CDR3 spells CASSPQGGNQPQHF. For the CDR3, the DNA is TGTGCCAGTAGCCCACAGGGGGGGAATCAGCCCCAGCATTTT.